This record covers a single T cell receptor (beta chain). Everyone who took part was roughly 18 to 89 years old, and they came from 24 US areas. The ends lost 6 bases at V and 1 base at J; junction bases unmatched: 3. Germline V gene data show CDR1 as MNHEY and CDR2 as SVGAGI. The CDR3 is 14 amino acids. The data were obtained in a study of blood T cell repertoires in COVID-19. On the study more broadly: Samples came from the United States, Italy and Spain, spanning acute and convalescent COVID-19. From T cells, B-cell-depleted T cells, or PBMCs came the material, which was cDNA or gDNA.

Repertoires were generated with immunoSEQ multiplex PCR, while TCRdb's copy carries only in-frame clones and drops some. The sample contains 260,000 or so clones, 80% to 90% of which appear only once. The TCR was taken from a man between 18 and 35 years old who had recovered from COVID-19. The chain carries TRBV6-5 and TRBJ1-1; TRBD1 matches 9 bases. The sequencing input was PBMCs or T cells enriched from blood (not recorded which). The CDR3 loop is CASSKGQGNTEAFF. As DNA, the CDR3 is TGTGCCAGCAGCAAGGGACAGGGGAACACTGAAGCTTTCTTT.